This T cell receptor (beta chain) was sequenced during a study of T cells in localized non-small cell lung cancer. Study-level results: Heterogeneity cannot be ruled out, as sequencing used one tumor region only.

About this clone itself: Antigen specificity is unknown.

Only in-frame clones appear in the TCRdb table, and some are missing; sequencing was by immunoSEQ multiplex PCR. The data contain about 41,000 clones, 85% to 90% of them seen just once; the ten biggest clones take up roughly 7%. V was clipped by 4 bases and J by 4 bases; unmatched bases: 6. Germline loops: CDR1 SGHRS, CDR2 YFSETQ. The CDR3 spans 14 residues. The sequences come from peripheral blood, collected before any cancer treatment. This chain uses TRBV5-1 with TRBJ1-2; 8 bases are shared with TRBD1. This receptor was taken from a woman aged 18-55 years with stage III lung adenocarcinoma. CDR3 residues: CASSTQGDSYGYTF. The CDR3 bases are TGCGCCAGCAGCACACAGGGGGATAGCTATGGCTACACCTTC. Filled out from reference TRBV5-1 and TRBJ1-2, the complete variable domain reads KAGVTQTPRYLIKTRGQQVTLSCSPISGHRSVSWYQQTPGQGLQFLFEYFSETQRNKGNFPGRFSGRQFSNSRSEMNVSTLELGDSALYLCASSTQGDSYGYTFGSGTRLTVV.